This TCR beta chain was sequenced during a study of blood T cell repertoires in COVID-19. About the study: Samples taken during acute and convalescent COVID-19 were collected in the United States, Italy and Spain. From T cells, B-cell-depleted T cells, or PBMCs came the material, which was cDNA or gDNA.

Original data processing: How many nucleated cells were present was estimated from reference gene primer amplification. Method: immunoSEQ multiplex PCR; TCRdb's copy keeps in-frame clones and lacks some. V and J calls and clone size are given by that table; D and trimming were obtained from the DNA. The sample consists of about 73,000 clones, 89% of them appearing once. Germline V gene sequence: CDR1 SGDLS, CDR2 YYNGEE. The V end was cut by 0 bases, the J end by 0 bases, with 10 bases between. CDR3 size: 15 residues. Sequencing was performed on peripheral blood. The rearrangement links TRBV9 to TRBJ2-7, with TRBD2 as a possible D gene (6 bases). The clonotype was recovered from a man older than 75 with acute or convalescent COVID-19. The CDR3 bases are TGTGCCAGCAGCGTAGAATGGGGAGGCTCCTACGAGCAGTACTTC. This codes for CASSVEWGGSYEQYF.